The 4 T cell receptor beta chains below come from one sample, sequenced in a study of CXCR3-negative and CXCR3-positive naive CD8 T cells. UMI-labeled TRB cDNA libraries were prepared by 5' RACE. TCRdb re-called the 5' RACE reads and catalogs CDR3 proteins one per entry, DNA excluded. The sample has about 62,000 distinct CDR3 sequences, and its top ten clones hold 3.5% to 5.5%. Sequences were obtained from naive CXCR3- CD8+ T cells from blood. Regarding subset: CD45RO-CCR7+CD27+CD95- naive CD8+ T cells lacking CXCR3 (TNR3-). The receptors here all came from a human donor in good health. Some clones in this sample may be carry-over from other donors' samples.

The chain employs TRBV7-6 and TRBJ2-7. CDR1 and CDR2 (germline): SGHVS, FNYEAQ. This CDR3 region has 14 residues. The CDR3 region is CASSLEQGPDEQYF.

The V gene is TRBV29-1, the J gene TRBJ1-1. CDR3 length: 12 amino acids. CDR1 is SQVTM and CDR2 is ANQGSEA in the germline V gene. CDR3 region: CSVDWGNTEAFF.

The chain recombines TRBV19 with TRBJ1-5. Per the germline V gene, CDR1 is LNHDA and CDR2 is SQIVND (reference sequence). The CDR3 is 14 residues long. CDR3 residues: CASSLGRSNQPQHF. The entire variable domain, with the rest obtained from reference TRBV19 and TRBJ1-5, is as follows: DGGITQSPKYLFRKEGQNVTLSCEQNLNHDAMYWYRQDPGQGLRLIYYSQIVNDFQKGDIAEGYSVSREKKESFPLTVTSAQKNPTAFYLCASSLGRSNQPQHFGDGTRLSIL.

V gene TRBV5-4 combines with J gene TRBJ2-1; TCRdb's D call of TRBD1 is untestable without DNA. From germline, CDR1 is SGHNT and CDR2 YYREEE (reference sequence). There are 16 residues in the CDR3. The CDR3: CASSLGGGGSYNEQFF. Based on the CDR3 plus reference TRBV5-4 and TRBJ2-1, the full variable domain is ETGVTQSPTHLIKTRGQQVTLRCSSQSGHNTVSWYQQALGQGPQFIFQYYREEENGRGNFPPRFSGLQFPNYSSELNVNALELDDSALYLCASSLGGGGSYNEQFFGPGTRLTVL.